The TCR beta chain described here comes from a study of technical replicates of blood from several donors. This CDR3 is 15 amino acids long. The trim removed 4 bases at V and 5 bases at J, leaving 9 bases unmatched. From germline, CDR1 is SGHRS and CDR2 YFSETQ. Method: immunoSEQ multiplex PCR; TCRdb's copy keeps in-frame clones and lacks some. The sample carries more than 95,000 clones, roughly 96% recorded once. Sequenced input: T cells isolated from PBMCs. The receptor was isolated from a human donor in good health. The J gene is TRBJ2-5, the V gene TRBV5-1, with 9 positions matching TRBD1. The DNA for the CDR3 is TGCGCCAGCAGCGTACCGGGACAGGGTTATGAGACCCAGTACTTC. Residues: CASSVPGQGYETQYF.